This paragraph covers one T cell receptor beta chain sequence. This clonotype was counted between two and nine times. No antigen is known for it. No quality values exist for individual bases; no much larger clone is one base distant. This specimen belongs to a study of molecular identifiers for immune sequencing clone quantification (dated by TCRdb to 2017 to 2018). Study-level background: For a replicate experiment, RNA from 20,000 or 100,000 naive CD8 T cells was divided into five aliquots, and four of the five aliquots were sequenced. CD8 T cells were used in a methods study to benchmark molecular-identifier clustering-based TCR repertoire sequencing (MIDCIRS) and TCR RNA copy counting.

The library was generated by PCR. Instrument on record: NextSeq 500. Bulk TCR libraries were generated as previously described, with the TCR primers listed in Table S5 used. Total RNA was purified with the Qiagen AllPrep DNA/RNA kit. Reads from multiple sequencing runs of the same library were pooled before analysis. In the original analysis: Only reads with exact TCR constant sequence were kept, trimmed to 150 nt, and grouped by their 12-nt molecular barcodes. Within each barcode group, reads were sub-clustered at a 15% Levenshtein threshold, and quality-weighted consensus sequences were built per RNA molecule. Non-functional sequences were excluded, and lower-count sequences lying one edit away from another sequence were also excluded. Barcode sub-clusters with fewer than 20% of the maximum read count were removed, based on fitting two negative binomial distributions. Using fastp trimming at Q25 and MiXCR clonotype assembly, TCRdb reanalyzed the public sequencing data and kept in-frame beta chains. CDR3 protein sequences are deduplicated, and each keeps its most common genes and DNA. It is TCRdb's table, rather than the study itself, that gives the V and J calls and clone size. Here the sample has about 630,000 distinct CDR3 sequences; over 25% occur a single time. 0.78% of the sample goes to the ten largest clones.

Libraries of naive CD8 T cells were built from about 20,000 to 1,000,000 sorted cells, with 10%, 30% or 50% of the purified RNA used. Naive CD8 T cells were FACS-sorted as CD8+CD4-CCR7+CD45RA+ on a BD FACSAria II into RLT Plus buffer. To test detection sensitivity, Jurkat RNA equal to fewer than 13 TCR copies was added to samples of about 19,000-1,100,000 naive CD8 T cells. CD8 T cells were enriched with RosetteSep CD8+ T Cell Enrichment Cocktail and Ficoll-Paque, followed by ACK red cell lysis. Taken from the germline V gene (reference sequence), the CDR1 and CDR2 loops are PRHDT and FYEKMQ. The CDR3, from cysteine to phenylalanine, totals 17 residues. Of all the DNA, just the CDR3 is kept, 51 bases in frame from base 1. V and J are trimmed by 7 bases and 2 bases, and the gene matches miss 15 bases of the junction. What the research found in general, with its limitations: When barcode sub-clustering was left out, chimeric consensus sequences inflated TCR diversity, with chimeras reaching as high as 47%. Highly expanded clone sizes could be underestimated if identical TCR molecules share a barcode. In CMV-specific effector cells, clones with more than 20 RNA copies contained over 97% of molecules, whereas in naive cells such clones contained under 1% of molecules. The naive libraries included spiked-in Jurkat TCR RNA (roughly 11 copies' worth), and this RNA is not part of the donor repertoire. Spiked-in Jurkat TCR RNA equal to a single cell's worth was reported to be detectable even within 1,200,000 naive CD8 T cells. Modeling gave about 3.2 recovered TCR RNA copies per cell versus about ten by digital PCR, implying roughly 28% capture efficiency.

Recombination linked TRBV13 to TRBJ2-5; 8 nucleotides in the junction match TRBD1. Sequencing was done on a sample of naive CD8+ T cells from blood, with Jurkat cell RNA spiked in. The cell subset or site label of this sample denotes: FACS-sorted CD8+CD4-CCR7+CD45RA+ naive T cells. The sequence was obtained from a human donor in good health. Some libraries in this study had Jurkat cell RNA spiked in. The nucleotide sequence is TGTGCCAGCACGGGACAGGCTACGGGTAGCGGACAAGAGACCCAGTACTTC. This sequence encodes CASTGQATGSGQETQYF.